The 21 T cell receptor beta chains below come from one sample, sequenced in a study of cytomegalovirus exposure and HLA in healthy donors. A multiplex PCR was run with 60 Vbeta primers and 13 Jbeta primers. The table came from immunoSEQ multiplex PCR; TCRdb's copy has only in-frame clones and leaves some out. Here the sample spans about 180,000 clones, over 60% being singletons. Sequences were obtained from PBMCs. The source is a man aged 40-49 years in good health and CMV-seropositive.

The chain couples TRBV7-3 to TRBJ2-7; TRBD1 aligns across 9 bases. CDR1 and CDR2 (germline): SGHTA, FQGTGA. J gave up 5 bases and V 5 bases, and 7 bases lay outside the gene matches. The CDR3 has 14 amino acids. The CDR3 DNA reads as TGTGCCAGCAGCCAGGGACAGGGTAGCCACGAGCAGTACTTC. Protein: CASSQGQGSHEQYF.

The chain has TRBV6-6 and TRBJ2-7; 7 bases are shared with TRBD1. Trimming removed 5 bases from V and 3 bases from J; junction bases left unmatched: 7. Per the germline V gene, CDR1 is MNHNY and CDR2 is SVGAGI (reference sequence). The CDR3 runs 14 residues. This CDR3 is CASSRPTGNYEQYF. The CDR3 DNA reads TGTGCCAGCAGTCGCCCGACAGGGAACTACGAGCAGTACTTC.

Worth noting for this clone: Different DNA sequences within this sample yield the same CDR3. The rearrangement uses TRBV30 and TRBJ2-3, with 7 positions matching TRBD2. Germline lookup yields CDR1 GTSNPN and CDR2 SVGIG (reference sequence). V gave up 5 bases and J gave up 1 base; unmatched junction bases: 6. This CDR3 has 14 residues. The chain's CDR3 is CAWGAGLRTDTQYF. In DNA, the CDR3 is TGTGCCTGGGGGGCGGGACTACGCACAGATACGCAGTATTTT.

The chain has TRBV28 and TRBJ1-2, with 8 bases lining up with TRBD1. The germline V gene has CDR1 MDHEN and CDR2 SYDVKM. The CDR3 sequence is 13 residues long. With V trimmed by 6 bases and J by 4 bases, 4 bases remained unmatched. The CDR3 spells CASRGQGSYGYTF. CDR3 nucleotide sequence: TGTGCCAGCAGAGGACAGGGAAGCTATGGCTACACCTTC.

This rearrangement joins TRBV14 to TRBJ2-7, with TRBD2 matching over 7 bases. The germline V gene has CDR1 SGHDN and CDR2 FVKESK. The V and J ends lost 4 bases and 5 bases, in that order; junction bases with no gene match: 2. CDR3 length: 12 residues. The CDR3 loop reads CASSPRENEQYF. The CDR3 DNA reads TGTGCCAGCAGCCCGCGGGAGAACGAGCAGTACTTC.

The rearrangement joins TRBV21-1 to TRBJ1-2; the table's D call, TRBD1, has no DNA check behind it. TRBV21-1 is an annotated pseudogene. The CDR3 extends over 12 amino acids. This chain's CDR3 is CASTTPNYGYTF. CDR3 coding DNA: TGTGCCAGCACGACACCCAACTATGGCTACACCTTC.

The J gene is TRBJ2-1, the V gene TRBV5-4; TRBD2 aligns across 9 bases. CDR1 and CDR2 (germline): SGHNT, YYREEE (reference sequence). The V gene end was trimmed by 4 bases and the J gene end by 8 bases; junction bases not matched to a gene: 10. The CDR3 has 15 residues. CDR3 bases: TGTGCCAGCAGCATCTACAGCGGGAGGATCGATGAGCAGTTCTTC. It is translated as CASSIYSGRIDEQFF.

The chain couples TRBV11-3 to TRBJ2-3; the D is unclear. Between the trimmed V and J ends, which lost 3 bases and 2 bases, there was a span of 6 bases. The germline CDR1 and CDR2 sequences are SGHNT and YENEEA. The length of the CDR3 is 13 residues. The CDR3 sequence is CASSLLVTDTQYF. As DNA, the CDR3 is TGTGCCAGCAGCTTGTTAGTCACAGATACGCAGTATTTT.

V and J are TRBV7-7 and TRBJ2-5; TRBD1 matches at 9 bases. Germline CDR1 is SSHAT and CDR2 is FNYEAQ (reference sequence). This CDR3 is 15 amino acids long. The V gene end was trimmed by 5 bases and the J gene end by 4 bases; junction bases not matched to a gene: 8. CDR3 coding DNA: TGTGCCAGCAGCAGCAGTGGGACAGGGCGAGAGACCCAGTACTTC. This sequence encodes CASSSSGTGRETQYF.

The V gene is TRBV5-1, the J gene TRBJ2-7; 11 bases agree with TRBD2. V lost 5 bases, J lost 4 bases, and 5 bases stayed unmatched. The CDR3 is made up of 14 amino acids. CDR1 SGHRS and CDR2 YFSETQ come from the germline V gene. The CDR3 region has the DNA TGCGCCAGCAGTCAGACTAGCGGGACGTACGAGCAGTACTTC. Encoded protein: CASSQTSGTYEQYF.

This clone occurred once. This chain uses TRBV6-1 with TRBJ2-7, with D perhaps TRBD2 (6 bases). The CDR3 consists of 18 residues. CDR1 is MNHNS, CDR2 SASEGT, per germline. V gave up 0 bases and J gave up 4 bases, with 22 bases separating them. CDR3 coding DNA: TGTGCCAGCAGTGAAGCGCGATATACTAGCAAGAGCTTATACGAGCAGTACTTC. It translates to CASSEARYTSKSLYEQYF.

J is TRBJ2-1 and V is TRBV4-1; the match to TRBD1 covers 7 bases. The J segment lost 10 bases and the V segment lost 0 bases, leaving 12 bases of the junction unmatched. The CDR3 totals 16 residues. Germline V gives CDR1 MGHRA, CDR2 YSYEKL. CDR3 in DNA: TGCGCCAGCAGCCAAGATTGGGCAGGGGGTCGACGGGAGCAGTTCTTC. It yields the protein CASSQDWAGGRREQFF.

With respect to this clone: The junction and the germline gene differ at one end; a read error may be behind it. V and J are TRBV7-3 and TRBJ2-7; weak D call: TRBD1 (6 bases). The CDR3 is 13 residues long. Germline CDR1 SGHTA, CDR2 FQGTGA. The CDR3 here is CASSVTQGHEQYF. For the CDR3, the DNA is TGTGCCAGCAGCGTAACGCAGGGGCACGAGCAGTACTTC.

The chain joins TRBV14 to TRBJ2-3; 7 nucleotides match TRBD1. Germline values: CDR1 SGHDN, CDR2 FVKESK. Trimming at V came to 3 bases and at J to 3 bases, leaving 6 bases not matched to a gene. There are 15 residues in the CDR3. The CDR3, as DNA: TGTGCCAGCAGCCAGACTCCCAGGGGGACAGATACGCAGTATTTT. Protein sequence: CASSQTPRGTDTQYF.

This clone has only a few counts. The V call is TRBV2, the J call TRBJ2-7, with D possibly matching TRBD1 (5 bases). The V end was cut by 3 bases, the J end by 3 bases, with 15 bases between. The CDR3 extends over 15 amino acids. Germline loops: CDR1 SNHLY, CDR2 FYNNEI. CDR3 nucleotides: TGTGCCAGCAGTGAGGGGCGGCAGTTGAACTACGAGCAGTACTTC. Protein: CASSEGRQLNYEQYF. Complete variable domain (other parts from reference TRBV2 and TRBJ2-7): EPEVTQTPSHQVTQMGQEVILRCVPISNHLYFYWYRQILGQKVEFLVSFYNNEISEKSEIFDDQFSVERPDGSNFTLKIRSTKLEDSAMYFCASSEGRQLNYEQYFGPGTRLTVT.

The genes are TRBV4-2 and TRBJ1-5; D might be TRBD1 (6 bases). The CDR3 sequence is 16 residues long. CDR1 and CDR2 from the germline V gene are LGHNA and YNFKEQ. The ends were cut back, 0 bases at V and 0 bases at J, with 9 bases in the middle. The CDR3 DNA reads TGTGCCAGCAGCCAAGAAGGGGGGGCTAGCAATCAGCCCCAGCATTTT. Translated: CASSQEGGASNQPQHF.

The chain has TRBV5-5 and TRBJ2-1; TRBD2 matches 11 bases. CDR1 is SGHKS, CDR2 YYEKEE, per germline (reference sequence). This CDR3 has 17 residues. Trimming removed 1 base from V and 7 bases from J; junction bases left unmatched: 10. The CDR3 spells CASSLMPPGLAENEQFF. The CDR3, as DNA: TGTGCCAGCAGCTTGATGCCGCCGGGACTAGCGGAAAATGAGCAGTTCTTC.

The chain joins TRBV18 to TRBJ1-5; 7 nucleotides line up with TRBD1. This CDR3 region has 16 residues. Germline values: CDR1 KGHSH, CDR2 LQKENI. Trimming at V came to 2 bases and at J to 5 bases, leaving 9 bases not matched to a gene. CDR3 sequence reads: CASSPYDRQGHQPQHF. The CDR3 DNA is TGTGCCAGCTCACCATATGACAGACAGGGTCATCAGCCCCAGCATTTT.

This clone showed up just once. This chain joins TRBV28 and TRBJ2-1; the D gene is possibly TRBD1 (5 bases). V was pared by 4 bases and J by 8 bases, with 12 bases between. Germline lookup yields CDR1 MDHEN and CDR2 SYDVKM. CDR3 length: 13 residues. In DNA, the CDR3 is TGTGCCAGCAGTTCCGCCACAGGTGATGAGCAGTTCTTC. Its protein product is CASSSATGDEQFF.

This rearrangement joins TRBV5-1 to TRBJ2-7, with 10 bases lining up with TRBD1. Trimming removed 5 bases from V and 3 bases from J; junction bases left unmatched: 14. The CDR3 runs to 17 residues. From germline, CDR1 is SGHRS and CDR2 YFSETQ. CDR3 region: CASRLIGGTGDDYEQYF. CDR3 in DNA: TGCGCCAGCAGGTTGATTGGCGGGACAGGGGACGACTACGAGCAGTACTTC.

This chain uses TRBV27 with TRBJ2-1, with D possibly being TRBD1 (5 bases). CDR3 length: 15 residues. The V end was cut by 2 bases, the J end by 3 bases, with 11 bases between. Germline assignment: CDR1 MNHEY and CDR2 SMNVEV (reference sequence). The CDR3 DNA is TGTGCCAGCAGTTTAACGCAGGGTAGCTACAATGAGCAGTTCTTC. The encoded protein is CASSLTQGSYNEQFF.